This T cell receptor beta chain was recorded in a study of blood T cell repertoires in COVID-19. Study-wide background: The samples span acute and convalescent COVID-19 from the United States, Italy and Spain. The cDNA or gDNA used as material had been derived from T cells, B-cell-depleted T cells, or PBMCs.

How the authors handled the data: Estimated nucleated cell counts came from reference gene primer amplification. TCRdb's copy holds only in-frame clones and misses some; the assay was immunoSEQ multiplex PCR. The V and J calls and the clone size are those of that table, but D and trimming were determined from the DNA. The sample consists of about 140,000 clones, 85% to 90% of them appearing once. The CDR3 has 12 amino acids. Germline-derived CDR1 and CDR2 are SGHRS and YFSETQ. V shed 3 bases, J shed 9 bases, and the junction held 2 bases outside the gene matches. The genes are TRBV5-1 and TRBJ2-1; 8 nucleotides align to TRBD2. The source material was peripheral blood. The sequence was collected from a woman in her sixties or seventies with acute or convalescent COVID-19. The CDR3 DNA reads TGCGCCAGCAGCTCGACTAGCGCTGAGCAGTTCTTC. This gives the protein CASSSTSAEQFF.